The text below deals with one T cell receptor beta chain. The antigen is undetermined. Measured with immunoSEQ multiplex PCR; TCRdb has only the in-frame clones, and not every one. The sample consists of 40,000 to 50,000 clones, about 68% of them appearing once. The sample originates from a study of vaccination effects on CD4 cells after COVID-19. Antigen-specific CD4+ T cells expanded by the ViraFEST assay with viral peptide pools were then sequenced. Following an approximately ten-day culture, CD4+ T cells were purified. Sometime from March through December 2020, the person acquired a SARS-CoV-2 infection that PCR confirmed. General study findings and limits: Long after vaccination, the clones induced by infection and by vaccine shrank markedly in size.

The input for sequencing was CD4+ T cells from PBMCs cultured with a peptide pool, taken before COVID-19 vaccination. The receptor's source is a human donor who had a prior SARS-CoV-2 infection.

The CDR3 loop is CASSSRQGVFDNEQFF. CDR3 nucleotides: TGTGCCAGTAGTTCAAGACAGGGGGTCTTCGACAATGAGCAGTTCTTC. This chain joins TRBV19 and TRBJ2-1; 9 bases line up with TRBD1. The J segment lost 5 bases and the V segment lost 5 bases, leaving 10 bases of the junction unmatched. CDR3 length: 16 amino acids. Germline values: CDR1 LNHDA, CDR2 SQIVND (reference sequence).